This is a list of T cell receptor beta chains from one sample in a study of blood T cell repertoires in COVID-19. The table came from immunoSEQ multiplex PCR; TCRdb's copy has only in-frame clones and leaves some out. The sample has about 220,000 clones; roughly 90% are singletons. The specimen sequenced was PBMCs or T cells enriched from blood (not recorded which). Receptor source: a man in his thirties or forties who had been exposed to COVID-19. Both conserved end residues are trimmed from each CDR3. The order of the fields is CDR3 protein, D gene, J gene, V gene, CDR3 length. D genes are given only for firm matches.

cdr3_aa: ASGSTAGELF
d_call: .
j_call: TRBJ2-2
v_call: TRBV7-9
cdr3_length: 10

cdr3_aa: ASSRSARGNLRELF
d_call: .
j_call: TRBJ2-2
v_call: TRBV27
cdr3_length: 14

cdr3_aa: ASSLRETGAYGYT
d_call: TRBD1
j_call: TRBJ1-2
v_call: TRBV7-2
cdr3_length: 13

cdr3_aa: ASSAEDRGSNQPQH
d_call: .
j_call: TRBJ1-5
v_call: TRBV7-6
cdr3_length: 14

cdr3_aa: ASSMGEPAEAF
d_call: .
j_call: TRBJ1-1
v_call: TRBV19
cdr3_length: 11

cdr3_aa: ASSLGRDSSWQPQH
d_call: .
j_call: TRBJ1-5
v_call: TRBV7-9
cdr3_length: 14

cdr3_aa: ASSIDRDRGQGSNQPQH
d_call: TRBD1
j_call: TRBJ1-5
v_call: TRBV19
cdr3_length: 17

cdr3_aa: ASSPWAGGDNEQY
d_call: TRBD2
j_call: TRBJ2-7
v_call: TRBV18
cdr3_length: 13

cdr3_aa: ASSSLQGGGELF
d_call: .
j_call: TRBJ2-2
v_call: TRBV11-2
cdr3_length: 12

cdr3_aa: ASSPGGEQY
d_call: TRBD2
j_call: TRBJ2-7
v_call: TRBV12-3/TRBV12-4
cdr3_length: 9

cdr3_aa: ASSLTGEAFNEKLF
d_call: TRBD1
j_call: TRBJ1-4
v_call: TRBV7-9
cdr3_length: 14

cdr3_aa: ASSQLTGLYGYT
d_call: TRBD1
j_call: TRBJ1-2
v_call: TRBV4-1
cdr3_length: 12

cdr3_aa: ASSYLRVDNQPQH
d_call: .
j_call: TRBJ1-5
v_call: TRBV6-2/TRBV6-3
cdr3_length: 13

cdr3_aa: ASINLVGPNYGYT
d_call: .
j_call: TRBJ1-2
v_call: TRBV11-2
cdr3_length: 13

cdr3_aa: ASSLSLSGNTIY
d_call: .
j_call: TRBJ1-3
v_call: TRBV5-4
cdr3_length: 12

cdr3_aa: SGGPGGRVF
d_call: .
j_call: TRBJ2-1
v_call: TRBV29-1
cdr3_length: 9

cdr3_aa: ASSQGLRQMNTEAF
d_call: .
j_call: TRBJ1-1
v_call: TRBV4-3
cdr3_length: 14

cdr3_aa: ASSLARGGFGSYNEQF
d_call: TRBD2
j_call: TRBJ2-1
v_call: TRBV5-1
cdr3_length: 16

cdr3_aa: ASSPTTHTQY
d_call: .
j_call: TRBJ2-3
v_call: TRBV12-3/TRBV12-4
cdr3_length: 10

cdr3_aa: ASSRSYRGDEKLF
d_call: TRBD1
j_call: TRBJ1-4
v_call: TRBV7-9
cdr3_length: 13

cdr3_aa: ASSYETGGLKSEQY
d_call: TRBD1
j_call: TRBJ2-7
v_call: TRBV6-7
cdr3_length: 14

cdr3_aa: ASSPPGTENYGYT
d_call: TRBD1
j_call: TRBJ1-2
v_call: TRBV7-9
cdr3_length: 13

cdr3_aa: SVEDPVPGGAAGELF
d_call: TRBD2
j_call: TRBJ2-2
v_call: TRBV29-1
cdr3_length: 15

cdr3_aa: ASRSMGNTIY
d_call: .
j_call: TRBJ1-3
v_call: TRBV12-3/TRBV12-4
cdr3_length: 10

cdr3_aa: ASGDSISGNTIY
d_call: TRBD1
j_call: TRBJ1-3
v_call: TRBV3-1/TRBV3-2
cdr3_length: 12

cdr3_aa: ASSLEWHETQY
d_call: .
j_call: TRBJ2-5
v_call: TRBV7-2
cdr3_length: 11

cdr3_aa: ATRDTGREKLF
d_call: .
j_call: TRBJ1-4
v_call: TRBV15
cdr3_length: 11

cdr3_aa: ATSRDPVRSGANVLT
d_call: .
j_call: TRBJ2-6
v_call: TRBV15
cdr3_length: 15

cdr3_aa: ASRQGDTTQY
d_call: .
j_call: TRBJ2-3
v_call: TRBV5-1
cdr3_length: 10